The clone carrying this T cell receptor (beta chain) has ten or more counts. They built TCR cDNA with 5'RACE template switching, a step that put in a universal primer site and UMIs. TCRdb used MiXCR to reprocess the 5' RACE reads, holding one entry per CDR3 protein. The profile shows a few hundred thousand distinct CDR3 sequences, 9.5% to 13% of them singletons. The data were obtained in a study of T cells after yellow fever vaccination. Material: PBMCs, obtained on the day of the first yellow fever vaccination. The TCR sequence derives from a man aged 18 to 30 who received the YFV17D yellow fever vaccine.

The CDR3 loop reads CASAKTGQATYNEQFF. DNA of the CDR3: TGTGCTAGTGCCAAGACGGGACAGGCAACCTACAATGAGCAGTTCTTC. The rearrangement joins TRBV12-5 to TRBJ2-1, with 8 positions matching TRBD1. CDR1 LGHNT and CDR2 FRNRAP come from the germline V gene. The CDR3 spans 16 residues. V lost 7 bases and J lost 2; bases outside the gene matches: 10. Filled out from reference TRBV12-5 and TRBJ2-1, the complete variable domain reads DARVTQTPRHKVTEMGQEVTMRCQPILGHNTVFWYRQTMMQGLELLAYFRNRAPLDDSGMPKDRFSAEMPDATLATLKIQPSEPRDSAVYFCASAKTGQATYNEQFFGPGTRLTVL.